Each of the 18 T cell receptor beta chains below was sequenced from the same sample in a study of blood T cells in healthy people across ages. A second PCR, run for about 6 to 11 cycles, used a sample-barcoded 5' primer plus a J-beta primer mix. TCRdb called the 5' RACE reads again in MiXCR, with one record for every CDR3 protein. The table records around 800,000 distinct CDR3 sequences, 60% to 80% of them present only once. The sample consisted of blood. All receptors come from a man aged 30 to 45 in good health.

The V call is TRBV29-1, the J call TRBJ1-4, with a possible D match to TRBD1 (5 bases). V lost 7 bases, J lost 8 bases, and 14 bases lay in between. The CDR3 extends over 12 amino acids. The germline gives CDR1 SQVTM, CDR2 ANQGSEA. The CDR3 reads CSGAQGNEKLFF. CDR3 nucleotide sequence: TGCAGCGGGGCGCAGGGCAACGAAAAACTGTTTTTT.

This CDR3 is CATSSGTGMHGELFF. In DNA, the CDR3 is TGTGCCACCAGCTCCGGGACAGGGATGCACGGGGAGCTGTTTTTT. The chain is built from TRBV24-1 and TRBJ2-2, with 9 bases lining up with TRBD1. V shed 7 bases and J 7 bases; nucleotides not matched to a gene: 9. Germline-derived CDR1 and CDR2 are KGHDR and SFDVKD. This CDR3 spans 15 amino acids.

The rearrangement uses TRBV7-2 and TRBJ2-7; D is tentatively TRBD1 or TRBD2 (5 bases each). The germline CDR1 and CDR2 sequences are SGHTA and FQGNSA. V lost 5 bases to trimming and J lost 2 bases, with 13 bases between them. This CDR3 has 14 residues. In DNA form, the CDR3 reads TGTGCCAGCAGCCGCGACGGGGCAGCCTACGAGCAGTACTTC. Its protein is CASSRDGAAYEQYF. The full variable domain, rest sourced from reference TRBV7-2 and TRBJ2-7, is GAGVSQSPSNKVTEKGKDVELRCDPISGHTALYWYRQSLGQGLEFLIYFQGNSAPDKSGLPSDRFSAERTGGSVSTLTIQRTQQEDSAVYLCASSRDGAAYEQYFGPGTRLTVT.

Note on this clonotype: One junction end disagrees with the germline gene, perhaps due to a read error. The chain combines TRBV13 with TRBJ2-3; D possibly uses TRBD1 or TRBD2 (6 bases each). The germline CDR1 and CDR2 sequences are PRHDT and FYEKMQ (reference sequence). This CDR3 has 15 residues. The CDR3: CASSTVGGRTNTQYF. As DNA, the CDR3 is TGTGCCAGCAGCACGGTGGGGGGCCGCACAAATACGCAGTATTTT.

This clonotype has more than one count but fewer than ten. The rearrangement uses TRBV9 and TRBJ2-1; D gene ambiguous. V lost 4 bases and J lost 8, with 10 bases in between. CDR1 SGDLS and CDR2 YYNGEE come from the germline V gene. The CDR3 has 12 amino acids. CDR3 sequence: CASSIRRDEQFF. In nucleotides, the CDR3 is TGTGCCAGCAGCATCCGCCGGGATGAGCAGTTCTTC.

The J gene is TRBJ2-5, the V gene TRBV4-2; 13 bases map to TRBD2. The CDR3 has 17 amino acids. Trimming removed 2 bases from V and 4 bases from J; junction bases left unmatched: 7. Germline CDR1 reads LGHNA; CDR2 reads YNFKEQ. The CDR3 here is CASSQPTGLAGIETQYF. In DNA, the CDR3 is TGTGCCAGCAGCCAACCTACGGGACTAGCGGGGATAGAGACCCAGTACTTC.

J is TRBJ1-2 and V is TRBV20-1, with D unresolved. Trimming cost V 5 bases and J 0 bases, with 16 bases left between them. Per the germline V gene, CDR1 is DFQATT and CDR2 is SNEGSKA (reference sequence). There are 15 residues in the CDR3. This chain's CDR3 is CSAPRTEISNYGYTF. In DNA form, the CDR3 reads TGCAGTGCTCCTCGGACGGAAATCTCTAACTATGGCTACACCTTC.

The chain carries TRBV4-2 and TRBJ2-7; D possibly corresponds to TRBD1 (5 bases). CDR1 and CDR2 (germline): LGHNA, YNFKEQ. V lost 5 bases, J lost 5 bases, and 13 bases lay in between. The CDR3 sequence is 13 residues long. For the CDR3, the DNA is TGTGCCAGCAGCGGTGGGGCCTCGGACGAGCAGTACTTC. Translation gives CASSGGASDEQYF.

The CDR3 region is CASSFHRNTEAFF. CDR3 nucleotide sequence: TGTGCCAGCAGTTTCCACAGGAACACTGAAGCTTTCTTT. This chain links TRBV12-3 or TRBV12-4 with TRBJ1-1; no reliable D call. The V end lost 3 bases, the J end lost 1 base, and 6 bases lay between the germline ends. The CDR3 spans 13 residues.

This clonotype was observed once. The chain couples TRBV7-9 to TRBJ2-1; 10 bases are shared with TRBD2. The CDR3 has 10 residues. The germline gives CDR1 SEHNR, CDR2 FQNEAQ (reference sequence). V shed 10 bases and J 15 bases; nucleotides not matched to a gene: 6. The CDR3 here is CATKRGGGFF. The DNA of the CDR3 is TGTGCCACCAAGCGGGGGGGCGGGTTCTTC.

The gene calls are TRBV29-1 and TRBJ2-5; possible D gene TRBD2, 6 bases. Deletions cut 4 bases from V and 11 bases from J, with 20 bases between. The CDR3 has 13 residues. Germline V lookup: CDR1 SQVTM, CDR2 ANQGSEA. The CDR3 bases are TGCAGCGTTGTGAGAGGCCTTTCGGGGGAGCAGTACTTC. It codes for CSVVRGLSGEQYF.

The J gene is TRBJ1-2, the V gene TRBV25-1, with 8 bases identical to TRBD1. Trimming took 4 bases from V and 1 from J; bases not matched to a gene: 11. There are 17 residues in the CDR3. Germline V gene sequence: CDR1 MGHDK, CDR2 SYGVNS. CDR3 region: CASSGRTADRDNYGYTF. DNA for the CDR3: TGTGCCAGCAGTGGTAGAACGGCGGACAGGGATAACTATGGCTACACCTTC.

This clonotype showed up just a few times. The genes are TRBV6-1 and TRBJ2-6; D is undetermined. The germline gives CDR1 MNHNS, CDR2 SASEGT. Trimming cost V 10 bases and J 0 bases, with 7 bases left between them. This CDR3 has 13 residues. The CDR3 nucleotides are TGTGCCATCCAGAACTCTGGGGCCAACGTCCTGACTTTC. This translates into CAIQNSGANVLTF.

The chain is built from TRBV4-2 and TRBJ2-7; 7 nucleotides agree with TRBD2. The J call is doubtful: the DNA matches TRBJ2-1 better. From germline, CDR1 is LGHNA and CDR2 YNFKEQ. This CDR3 spans 16 amino acids. CDR3 coding DNA: TGTGCCAGCAGCCAAGATAGAGGCGGGGGACACAATGAGCAGTTCTTC. Amino acid sequence: CASSQDRGGGHNEQFF.

This chain uses TRBV9 with TRBJ2-4; a weak D match, TRBD1 (6 bases). The end of the DNA fits TRBJ2-7 better, so the J call may be wrong. The CDR3 contains 14 residues. Germline V gene lookup returns CDR1 SGDLS and CDR2 YYNGEE. CDR3: CASSVVEGGYEQYF. The CDR3 DNA follows: TGTGCCAGCAGCGTAGTGGAAGGGGGCTACGAGCAGTACTTC.

This chain uses TRBV29-1 with TRBJ2-1; TRBD1 is a possible D gene (6 bases). Germline CDR1 and CDR2: SQVTM and ANQGSEA. The CDR3 extends over 12 amino acids. V was shortened by 7 bases and J by 10 bases, with 17 bases between the two germline ends. CDR3 DNA sequence: TGCAGCGCTGCGCGTCCAGGGGAGGAGCAGTTCTTC. It is translated as CSAARPGEEQFF.

J is TRBJ2-3 and V is TRBV7-6; 7 nucleotides align to TRBD2. V shed 0 bases and J 2 bases; nucleotides not matched to a gene: 2. Germline CDR1 reads SGHVS; CDR2 reads FNYEAQ. This CDR3 has 15 residues. CDR3 sequence: CASSLAAGLTDTQYF. The CDR3, as DNA: TGTGCCAGCAGCTTAGCAGCGGGACTCACAGATACGCAGTATTTT.

This clonotype has ten or more counts. The chain recombines TRBV20-1 with TRBJ1-4, with TRBD1 identical over 11 bases. With V trimmed by 6 bases and J by 6 bases, 6 bases remained unmatched. Germline CDR1 reads DFQATT; CDR2 reads SNEGSKA (reference sequence). CDR3 length equals 14 residues. The CDR3 nucleotides read TGCAGTGCAGGACAGGGGGCGCTGGATGAAAAACTGTTTTTT. It encodes CSAGQGALDEKLFF.